The clone carrying this T cell receptor beta chain was picked up many times. What it binds is not known. Separate from the roughly 610-subject first cohort, the 120-subject validation cohort was the one that the donors belonged to. V lost 5 bases and J lost 2; bases outside the gene matches: 7. Germline-derived CDR1 and CDR2 are MDHEN and SYDVKM. The CDR3 sequence is 15 residues long. This sample was taken from a study of cytomegalovirus exposure and HLA in healthy donors. Study-wide points: The study labeled more than 150 TCR beta chains cytomegalovirus-associated. Reported performance of the classifier showed diagnosis of cytomegalovirus status with high specificity and sensitivity.

TCRdb's table, derived via immunoSEQ multiplex PCR, lists solely in-frame clones and lacks some. Of 150,000 to 200,000 clones detected, about 88% appear once; the ten largest clones hold approximately 2.4%. The sequencing sample was made of PBMCs. V and J are TRBV28 and TRBJ2-7; 9 bases agree with TRBD1. The TCR was taken from a woman in her late teens or twenties in good health and CMV-seronegative. In DNA form, the CDR3 reads TGTGCCAGCAGTCTCCCCGGGACAGGGACCTACGAGCAGTACTTC. This gives the protein CASSLPGTGTYEQYF.